The present entry profiles one TCR beta chain with its context. The antigen remains unidentified. The CDR3 extends over 14 amino acids. In germline, CDR1 is MNHNS, CDR2 SASEGT. J was trimmed by 2 bases and V by 6 bases; bases with no gene match: 6. The data are from a study of shared clonotypes between healthy human individuals. Whole-study findings and limits: For naive CD4 cells, approximately 4.8% of clonotypes were shared across a few donors. It was the non-shared clonotypes that had lower generation probabilities than clonotypes shared by all four donors.

Original analysis: Junction-only immunoSEQ sequences carried no quality scores, so filtering differed. This table comes from immunoSEQ multiplex PCR, and its TCRdb copy is limited to in-frame clones, with some not included. Clone size and V and J calls were adopted from that table, with D and trimming inferred from the DNA. The sample lists about 670,000 clones; about two thirds were seen once. The sequenced sample consisted of memory CD4+ T cells sorted from blood. Subset given: CD45RA-negative fraction. The TCR was taken from a woman aged 25-40 years in good health. The chain uses TRBV6-1 and TRBJ2-7; 8 nucleotides align to TRBD1. The CDR3 loop reads CASRVTGEAYEQYF. In DNA form, the CDR3 reads TGTGCCAGCAGGGTGACAGGGGAGGCCTACGAGCAGTACTTC.